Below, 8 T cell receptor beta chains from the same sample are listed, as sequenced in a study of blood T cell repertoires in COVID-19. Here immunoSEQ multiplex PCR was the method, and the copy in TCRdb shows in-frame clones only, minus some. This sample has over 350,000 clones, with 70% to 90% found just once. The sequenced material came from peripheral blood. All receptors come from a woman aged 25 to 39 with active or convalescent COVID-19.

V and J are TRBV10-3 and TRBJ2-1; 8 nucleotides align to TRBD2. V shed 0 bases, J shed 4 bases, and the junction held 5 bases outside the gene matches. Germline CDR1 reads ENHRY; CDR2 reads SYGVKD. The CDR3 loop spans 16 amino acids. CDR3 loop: CAISESWRGEYNEQFF. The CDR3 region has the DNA TGTGCCATCAGTGAGTCGTGGCGGGGGGAATACAATGAGCAGTTCTTC.

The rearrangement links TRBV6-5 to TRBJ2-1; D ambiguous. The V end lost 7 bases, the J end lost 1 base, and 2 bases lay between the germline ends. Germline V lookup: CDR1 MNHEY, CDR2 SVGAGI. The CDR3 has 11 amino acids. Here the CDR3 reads CASTSYNEQFF. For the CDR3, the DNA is TGTGCCAGCACATCCTACAATGAGCAGTTCTTC.

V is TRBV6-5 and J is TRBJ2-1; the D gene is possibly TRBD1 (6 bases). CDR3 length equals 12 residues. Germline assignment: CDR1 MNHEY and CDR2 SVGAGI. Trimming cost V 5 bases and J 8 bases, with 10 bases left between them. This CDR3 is CASSQGFYEQFF. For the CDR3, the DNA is TGTGCCAGCAGTCAGGGGTTCTATGAGCAGTTCTTC.

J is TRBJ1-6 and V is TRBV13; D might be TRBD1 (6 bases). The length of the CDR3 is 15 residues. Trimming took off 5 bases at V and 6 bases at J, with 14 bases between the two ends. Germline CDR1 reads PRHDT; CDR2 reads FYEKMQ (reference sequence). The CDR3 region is CASSPSDRFNSPLHF. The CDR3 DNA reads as TGTGCCAGCAGCCCGTCAGACAGGTTTAATTCACCCCTCCACTTT.

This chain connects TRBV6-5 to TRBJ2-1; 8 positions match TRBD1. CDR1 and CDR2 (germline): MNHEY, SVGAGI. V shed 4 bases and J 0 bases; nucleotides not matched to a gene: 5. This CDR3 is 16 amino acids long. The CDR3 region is CASSSPDRVSYNEQFF. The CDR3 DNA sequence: TGTGCCAGCAGTTCCCCGGACAGGGTCTCCTACAATGAGCAGTTCTTC.

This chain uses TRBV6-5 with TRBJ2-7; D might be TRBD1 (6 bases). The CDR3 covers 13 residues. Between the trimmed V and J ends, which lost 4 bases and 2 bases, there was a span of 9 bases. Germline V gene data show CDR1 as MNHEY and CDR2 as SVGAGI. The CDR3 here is CASSWTATYEQYF. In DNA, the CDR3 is TGTGCCAGCAGTTGGACAGCTACCTACGAGCAGTACTTC.

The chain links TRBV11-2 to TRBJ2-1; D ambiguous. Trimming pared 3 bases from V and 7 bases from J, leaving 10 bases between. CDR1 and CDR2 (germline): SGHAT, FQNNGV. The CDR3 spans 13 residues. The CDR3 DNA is TGTGCCAGCAGCTTCCCCGGGTTGAATGAGCAGTTCTTC. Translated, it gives CASSFPGLNEQFF.

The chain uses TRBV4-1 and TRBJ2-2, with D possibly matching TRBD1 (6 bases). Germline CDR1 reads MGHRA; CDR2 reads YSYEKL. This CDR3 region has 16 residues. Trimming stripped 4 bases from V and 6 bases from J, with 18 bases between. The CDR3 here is CASSLIFKGVAGELFF. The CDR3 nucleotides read TGCGCCAGCAGCCTCATTTTTAAGGGGGTGGCCGGGGAGCTGTTTTTT.